One sample yielded the 30 T cell receptor beta chains listed below, sequenced in a study of human T cells and chemical hapten exposure. TCRdb recomputed calls from the RACE reads with MiXCR, one row per CDR3 protein. The sample includes tens of thousands of distinct CDR3 sequences, roughly 12% of them seen just once. Specified time point: pre-sensitization, week 0. Specified treatment: therapeutic diphenylcyclopropenone sensitization with weekly scalp DPC. The sequencing here drew on whole blood, taken in connection with sensitization to the hapten diphenylcyclopropenone (DPC). Receptors originate from a woman aged 25 to 39 with alopecia areata. Some clones in this sample may be carry-over from other donors' samples.

This clonotype occurred many times. This rearrangement joins TRBV20-1 to TRBJ2-7; 10 bases align to TRBD2. V was clipped by 3 bases and J by 5 bases; unmatched bases: 10. This CDR3 has 15 residues. CDR1 and CDR2 from the germline V gene are DFQATT and SNEGSKA (reference sequence). The CDR3 reads CSARESGRASDEQYF. The CDR3 bases are TGCAGTGCTAGGGAGAGCGGGAGGGCCTCTGACGAGCAGTACTTC.

A word on this clonotype: One end of the junction varies from germline; a read error may be responsible. This chain joins TRBV25-1 and TRBJ2-2; D may match TRBD1 or TRBD2 (5 bases each). The CDR3 sequence is 13 residues long. Germline CDR1 is MGHDK and CDR2 is SYGVNS. CDR3 sequence: CVSWGGGTGELFF. The CDR3 bases are TGTGTCAGCTGGGGCGGAGGCACCGGGGAGCTGTTTTTT.

This clonotype occurred many times. V gene TRBV27 combines with J gene TRBJ1-5, with 7 bases identical to TRBD1. V shed 5 bases and J 2 bases; nucleotides not matched to a gene: 9. Germline V gene data show CDR1 as MNHEY and CDR2 as SMNVEV (reference sequence). CDR3 size: 16 residues. Written as DNA, the CDR3 is TGTGCCAGCAGTCCGGGACAGTATCGCGGCAATCAGCCCCAGCATTTT. This translates into CASSPGQYRGNQPQHF.

This clonotype was found many times. The chain uses TRBV7-9 and TRBJ2-4; TRBD2 aligns across 8 bases. The ends lost 2 bases at V and 3 bases at J; junction bases unmatched: 3. Germline V gene lookup returns CDR1 SEHNR and CDR2 FQNEAQ (reference sequence). This CDR3 contains 15 residues. The CDR3 loop is CASSLPGLGKNIQYF. CDR3 in DNA: TGTGCCAGCAGCTTACCGGGACTAGGCAAAAACATTCAGTACTTC.

This clonotype was recorded many times. The chain combines TRBV11-2 with TRBJ2-1; D tentatively fits TRBD1 or TRBD2 (5 bases each). The V and J ends lost 5 bases and 4 bases respectively, with 21 bases between them. Germline loops: CDR1 SGHAT, CDR2 FQNNGV. CDR3 length: 17 residues. The CDR3 nucleotides read TGTGCCAGCAGCACTACTCGAAGGGGACGACTGTACAATGAGCAGTTCTTC. It translates to CASSTTRRGRLYNEQFF.

This clonotype was picked up many times. The J gene is TRBJ2-7, the V gene TRBV7-2; possibly TRBD2 for D (5 bases). The CDR3 runs to 13 residues. Germline V gene sequence: CDR1 SGHTA, CDR2 FQGNSA. The germline V and J ends were trimmed by 5 bases and 3 bases, with 11 bases remaining between them. The CDR3 spells CASSLKGSYEQYF. In nucleotides, the CDR3 is TGTGCCAGCAGCCTAAAAGGGAGCTACGAGCAGTACTTC.

This rearrangement joins TRBV2 to TRBJ2-5; D not certain. Germline V lookup: CDR1 SNHLY, CDR2 FYNNEI. Trimming took off 3 bases at V and 5 bases at J, with 1 base between the two ends. This CDR3 is 10 amino acids long. CDR3 DNA: TGTGCCAGCAGTGACGAGACCCAGTACTTC. It encodes CASSDETQYF.

This clonotype was found many times. The chain links TRBV6-6 to TRBJ2-3, with 8 bases identical to TRBD2. This CDR3 contains 17 residues. In germline, CDR1 is MNHNY, CDR2 SVGAGI (reference sequence). Unmatched junction bases numbered 13, after V lost 4 bases and J lost 4 bases. Here the CDR3 DNA reads TGTGCCAGCAGTTTAAATTTAAGCGGGAGATGGGCAGATACGCAGTATTTT. This translates into CASSLNLSGRWADTQYF.

This chain connects TRBV7-6 to TRBJ2-5; 9 bases line up with TRBD2. V lost 1 base to trimming and J lost 5 bases; unmatched junction nucleotides: 8. Germline lookup yields CDR1 SGHVS and CDR2 FNYEAQ. This CDR3 comprises 16 residues. The CDR3, as DNA: TGTGCCAGCAGCTTAGGGGTAGCGGGAGCGGGGGAGACCCAGTACTTC. Its translation is CASSLGVAGAGETQYF. Full variable domain (outside the CDR3, taken from reference TRBV7-6 and TRBJ2-5): GAGVSQSPRYKVTKRGQDVALRCDPISGHVSLYWYRQALGQGPEFLTYFNYEAQQDKSGLPNDRFSAERPEGSISTLTIQRTEQRDSAMYRCASSLGVAGAGETQYFGPGTRLLVL.

This clonotype has only a few counts. The chain links TRBV6-1 to TRBJ2-3, with D possibly being TRBD2 (5 bases). The V gene lost 7 bases and the J gene lost 7 bases, with 12 bases spanning the gap. The CDR3 is 12 amino acids. The germline gives CDR1 MNHNS, CDR2 SASEGT. The CDR3 loop reads CASTPGVYTQYF. In DNA form, the CDR3 reads TGTGCCAGCACCCCCGGGGTGTATACGCAGTATTTT.

Many counts were recorded for this clonotype. The chain carries TRBV30 and TRBJ1-3; 8 bases map to TRBD1. CDR1 GTSNPN and CDR2 SVGIG come from the germline V gene (reference sequence). V was clipped by 3 bases and J by 4 bases; unmatched bases: 5. This CDR3 spans 14 amino acids. The CDR3 here is CAWRPWDRGNTIYF. DNA of the CDR3: TGTGCCTGGAGACCCTGGGACAGGGGAAACACCATATATTTT.

This clonotype was seen only a few times. The genes are TRBV28 and TRBJ2-1; D possibly corresponds to TRBD2 (5 bases). The CDR3 runs to 11 residues. CDR1 MDHEN and CDR2 SYDVKM come from the germline V gene. The ends were cut back, 5 bases at V and 15 bases at J, with 14 bases in the middle. CDR3: CASSGTRGRFF. In DNA, the CDR3 is TGTGCCAGCAGTGGTACTCGAGGGAGGTTCTTC.

Only a few counts were recorded for this clonotype. The chain carries TRBV5-1 and TRBJ2-1, with D uncertain. Germline lookup yields CDR1 SGHRS and CDR2 YFSETQ. This CDR3 contains 13 residues. Trimming shortened V by 0 bases and J by 9 bases, and 10 bases separated the two germline ends. CDR3 in amino acids: CASSLDLPREQFF. CDR3 nucleotides: TGCGCCAGCAGCTTGGATCTGCCCCGTGAGCAGTTCTTC. Combining the CDR3 with reference TRBV5-1 and TRBJ2-1 gives the whole variable domain KAGVTQTPRYLIKTRGQQVTLSCSPISGHRSVSWYQQTPGQGLQFLFEYFSETQRNKGNFPGRFSGRQFSNSRSEMNVSTLELGDSALYLCASSLDLPREQFFGPGTRLTVL.

This clonotype was seen at least ten times. The chain employs TRBV9 and TRBJ2-1, with 10 bases that match TRBD2. Trimming at V came to 0 bases and at J to 10 bases, leaving 10 bases not matched to a gene. CDR1 is SGDLS, CDR2 YYNGEE, per germline. The CDR3 is 16 residues long. CDR3 region: CASSVVASGRGKEQFF. In nucleotides, the CDR3 is TGTGCCAGCAGCGTAGTTGCTAGCGGGAGAGGTAAGGAGCAGTTCTTC.

The chain combines TRBV28 with TRBJ2-1; TRBD2 agrees at 12 bases. Germline V CDR1 and CDR2: MDHEN, SYDVKM. The CDR3 length is 15 residues. V lost 5 bases, J lost 8 bases, and 7 bases stayed unmatched. The CDR3 nucleotides read TGTGCCAGCAGTCTAGCGGGAGGGCCATTTTATGAGCAGTTCTTC. Amino acids: CASSLAGGPFYEQFF.

This clonotype has more than one count but fewer than ten. The V and J genes are TRBV7-2 and TRBJ2-1; weak D call: TRBD1 (6 bases). Trimming pared 2 bases from V and 4 bases from J, leaving 12 bases between. This CDR3 is built from 15 residues. The germline V gene has CDR1 SGHTA and CDR2 FQGNSA. Written as DNA, the CDR3 is TGTGCCAGCAGCTTAATGACAGGTCCTTACAATGAGCAGTTCTTC. It specifies CASSLMTGPYNEQFF.

The V gene is TRBV29-1, the J gene TRBJ2-5; 9 positions match TRBD2. The CDR3 sequence is 16 residues long. J was trimmed by 2 bases and V by 3 bases; bases with no gene match: 10. Germline CDR1 SQVTM, CDR2 ANQGSEA. The CDR3: CSVDLRRGGGQETQYF. Here the CDR3 DNA reads TGCAGCGTTGATCTGAGGCGGGGGGGAGGACAAGAGACCCAGTACTTC. Drawing the rest from reference TRBV29-1 and TRBJ2-5, the complete variable domain is SAVISQKPSRDICQRGTSLTIQCQVDSQVTMMFWYRQQPGQSLTLIATANQGSEATYESGFVIDKFPISRPNLTFSTLTVSNMSPEDSSIYLCSVDLRRGGGQETQYFGPGTRLLVL.

This clonotype came up many times. J is TRBJ2-7 and V is TRBV11-2; D not resolved. From germline, CDR1 is SGHAT and CDR2 FQNNGV. Between the trimmed V and J ends, which lost 3 bases and 4 bases, there was a span of 16 bases. This CDR3 comprises 15 residues. The CDR3 region is CASSLLFGPFYEQYF. CDR3 sequence (DNA): TGTGCCAGCAGCTTGCTTTTTGGGCCGTTTTACGAGCAGTACTTC.

The V gene is TRBV28, the J gene TRBJ2-2; D possibly corresponds to TRBD2 (5 bases). From germline, CDR1 is MDHEN and CDR2 SYDVKM. The CDR3 is made up of 15 amino acids. The V and J ends lost 7 bases and 6 bases respectively, with 18 bases between them. The CDR3, as DNA: TGTGCCAGCAAGGTTGCGCCGGTAGCGCCCGGGGAGCTGTTTTTT. Its translation is CASKVAPVAPGELFF.

The sample holds a few counts of this clonotype. The rearrangement joins TRBV27 to TRBJ2-7; D unresolved. The V end was cut by 5 bases, the J end by 3 bases, with 8 bases between. From germline, CDR1 is MNHEY and CDR2 SMNVEV (reference sequence). The CDR3 spans 12 residues. The CDR3 loop is CASSPTGYEQYF. CDR3 bases: TGTGCCAGCAGTCCGACCGGCTACGAGCAGTACTTC.

This clonotype was seen at least ten times. The chain joins TRBV2 to TRBJ2-3; TRBD2 aligns across 9 bases. Looked up from germline, CDR1 is SNHLY and CDR2 is FYNNEI. After removal of 2 bases from V and 2 bases from J, the junction contained 5 bases not matched to a gene. This CDR3 region has 16 residues. The CDR3 loop reads CASSERLAAITDTQYF. CDR3 nucleotides: TGTGCCAGCAGTGAAAGACTAGCGGCCATCACAGATACGCAGTATTTT.

This chain joins TRBV30 and TRBJ2-1; D remains ambiguous. Per germline, CDR1 GTSNPN and CDR2 SVGIG (reference sequence). Trimming left V 5 bases short and J 0 bases short, with 11 bases between. The CDR3 has 14 amino acids. The CDR3 spells CAWERKGSYNEQFF. The CDR3 coding sequence is TGTGCCTGGGAACGGAAGGGCTCCTACAATGAGCAGTTCTTC.

This clonotype was found once. V and J are TRBV20-1 and TRBJ1-5; 9 bases fit TRBD1. The CDR3 consists of 19 residues. Germline-derived CDR1 and CDR2 are DFQATT and SNEGSKA (reference sequence). J lost 2 bases, V lost 4 bases, and 18 bases had no gene match. The CDR3: CSATGTGILFDVGNQPQHF. CDR3 DNA sequence: TGCAGTGCTACCGGGACAGGGATTTTGTTCGACGTAGGCAATCAGCCCCAGCATTTT.

This rearrangement joins TRBV4-3 to TRBJ1-2; no clear D. Looked up from germline, CDR1 is LGHNA and CDR2 is YSLEER. Trimming left V 3 bases short and J 0 bases short, with 14 bases between. The CDR3 has 16 amino acids. The CDR3 region has the DNA TGCGCCAGCAGCCAGGACGCCACCATTGCTAACTATGGCTACACCTTC. Protein: CASSQDATIANYGYTF.

There are many counts of this clonotype. The CDR3 sequence: CASSLSGTVPYGYTF. CDR3 in DNA: TGTGCCAGCTCACTATCCGGGACAGTGCCCTATGGCTACACCTTC. The chain couples TRBV18 to TRBJ1-2; TRBD1 agrees at 7 bases. V lost 4 bases to trimming and J lost 4 bases; unmatched junction nucleotides: 9. Germline CDR1 KGHSH, CDR2 LQKENI. The CDR3 totals 15 residues.

The sample holds many counts of this clonotype. This sequence joins TRBV11-2 and TRBJ2-7; possibly TRBD1 or TRBD2 for D (5 bases each). Trimming removed 2 bases at V and 2 bases at J, with 10 bases between. The CDR3 is 14 amino acids. Germline CDR1 SGHAT, CDR2 FQNNGV. CDR3 sequence: CASSLNRGPYEQYF. The CDR3 DNA reads TGTGCCAGCAGCTTAAATCGGGGCCCCTACGAGCAGTACTTC.

This clonotype was found a few times. The J gene is TRBJ2-3, the V gene TRBV29-1; 8 bases agree with TRBD2. The CDR3 runs 14 residues. Germline trimming cut 3 bases from V and 3 bases from J; bases unmatched to any gene: 5. The germline V gene has CDR1 SQVTM and CDR2 ANQGSEA. CDR3 sequence (DNA): TGCAGCGTTGAGGCGCGGGGGGTGACAGATACGCAGTATTTT. Its protein product is CSVEARGVTDTQYF.

This clonotype was observed a handful of times. The chain carries TRBV5-1 and TRBJ2-5; the D gene is possibly TRBD1 (6 bases). CDR3 length equals 16 residues. Trimming removed 3 bases at V and 2 bases at J, with 17 bases between. Germline assignment: CDR1 SGHRS and CDR2 YFSETQ. DNA of the CDR3: TGCGCCAGCAGCTCCGGATGGACAGCTGATCAAGAGACCCAGTACTTC. Protein: CASSSGWTADQETQYF.

This clonotype has only a few counts. This chain links TRBV7-9 with TRBJ1-2, with D possibly being TRBD1 (6 bases). The germline V gene encodes CDR1 SEHNR and CDR2 FQNEAQ (reference sequence). V lost 1 base and J lost 0, with 12 bases in between. CDR3 length: 16 residues. The CDR3: CASSLVRTVANYGYTF. CDR3 nucleotides: TGTGCCAGCAGCTTAGTAAGGACAGTAGCTAACTATGGCTACACCTTC.

This clonotype was recorded at least ten times. The J gene is TRBJ2-1, the V gene TRBV4-3; no clear D. V was shortened by 0 bases and J by 4 bases, with 10 bases between the two germline ends. Looked up from germline, CDR1 is LGHNA and CDR2 is YSLEER. CDR3 length: 15 residues. DNA for the CDR3: TGCGCCAGCAGCCAAGATAGCTCCTCATACAATGAGCAGTTCTTC. Its translation: CASSQDSSSYNEQFF.